The 25 T cell receptor beta chains given below trace back to one sample, sequenced in a study of T cells after yellow fever vaccination (dated 2019 in TCRdb). The treatment or condition label of this sample denotes: live attenuated yellow fever vaccine strain. The library was obtained by 5' RACE. TCRdb names Illumina NovaSeq 6000 as the instrument used. TCRdb took the public reads, trimmed them with fastp at Q25, ran MiXCR for clone calling and kept in-frame beta chains. Each CDR3 protein appears once, grouped with its most common genes and DNA. For this sample there are about 330,000 distinct CDR3 sequences; approximately 4% appear just once. The leading ten clones occupy around 23% of the sample. The material was PBMCs, obtained 5 days after the yellow fever booster vaccination. The receptors here all came from a man aged 18-30 years who received the YFV17D yellow fever vaccine.

Only a few counts were recorded for this clonotype. The chain has TRBV20-1 and TRBJ1-1; D is possibly TRBD1 (5 bases). The germline V and J ends were trimmed by 3 bases and 1 base, with 15 bases remaining between them. Germline V gives CDR1 DFQATT, CDR2 SNEGSKA (reference sequence). CDR3 length equals 15 residues. CDR3 sequence reads: CSARRAGLSNTEAFF. CDR3 nucleotides: TGCAGTGCTAGGCGGGCAGGGCTATCGAACACTGAAGCTTTCTTT.

This clonotype was observed many times. One junction end does not reproduce the germline sequence, and a read error may be involved. The chain has TRBV7-9 and TRBJ2-3, with 10 nucleotides matching TRBD2. The germline CDR1 and CDR2 sequences are SEHNR and FQNEAQ (reference sequence). The CDR3 is 13 amino acids. This CDR3 is CASSLRSSGGVPF. As DNA, the CDR3 is TGTGCCAGCAGCTTAAGGTCTAGCGGGGGCGTTCCTTTT.

J is TRBJ2-2 and V is TRBV14; TRBD2 matches 12 bases. Germline V gene data show CDR1 as SGHDN and CDR2 as FVKESK. J gave up 10 bases and V 2 bases, and 5 bases lay outside the gene matches. The CDR3 spans 15 residues. CDR3 in amino acids: CASSQLAGGPSELFF. CDR3 DNA sequence: TGTGCCAGCAGCCAACTAGCGGGGGGGCCTTCGGAGCTGTTTTTT. Using reference TRBV14 and TRBJ2-2 for the parts outside the CDR3, the full variable domain is EAGVTQFPSHSVIEKGQTVTLRCDPISGHDNLYWYRRVMGKEIKFLLHFVKESKQDESGMPNNRFLAERTGGTYSTLKVQPAELEDSGVYFCASSQLAGGPSELFFGEGSRLTVL.

CDR3 sequence: CASTLAGVNEQFF. CDR3 in DNA: TGTGCCAGTACCCTTGCCGGGGTAAATGAGCAGTTCTTC. The chain has TRBV11-2 and TRBJ2-1; a weak D match, TRBD2 (5 bases). Germline V gene sequence: CDR1 SGHAT, CDR2 FQNNGV. The V end lost 9 bases, the J end lost 7 bases, and 16 bases lay between the germline ends. This CDR3 has 13 amino acids.

There are a few counts of this clonotype. The CDR3 loop reads CASSFSYIAKNIQYF. The CDR3, as DNA: TGTGCCAGCAGTTTTAGCTATATAGCCAAAAACATTCAGTACTTC. The V gene is TRBV28, the J gene TRBJ2-4, with D unclear. Between the trimmed V and J ends, which lost 3 bases and 0 bases, there was a span of 9 bases. Germline V gene data show CDR1 as MDHEN and CDR2 as SYDVKM. This CDR3 contains 15 residues.

V usage is TRBV3-1 and J usage is TRBJ2-1, with TRBD2 matching over 8 bases. The CDR3 extends over 13 amino acids. Germline CDR1 LGHDT, CDR2 YNNKEL (reference sequence). The ends lost 4 bases at V and 5 bases at J; junction bases unmatched: 1. As DNA, the CDR3 is TGTGCCAGCAGCCCGCGGGAGGACAATGAGCAGTTCTTC. This codes for CASSPREDNEQFF.

At least ten counts were recorded for this clonotype. The chain is built from TRBV5-1 and TRBJ2-3, with 12 bases aligning to TRBD2. Germline V gives CDR1 SGHRS, CDR2 YFSETQ. V lost 3 bases, J lost 1 base, and 9 bases stayed unmatched. This CDR3 has 18 residues. CDR3 bases: TGCGCCAGCAGCTACCGACTAGCGGGGGCCCGGGGCACAGATACGCAGTATTTT. This sequence encodes CASSYRLAGARGTDTQYF.

This clonotype was observed a few times. The CDR3 DNA reads as TGTGCCAGCAGTCGTGGAGAGGCCCTGAACACTGAAGCTTTCTTT. As protein: CASSRGEALNTEAFF. The genes are TRBV6-5 and TRBJ1-1, with unresolved D. This CDR3 region has 15 residues. V lost 5 bases and J lost 0, with 13 bases in between. Germline V CDR1 and CDR2: MNHEY, SVGAGI.

This clonotype was picked up many times. The chain employs TRBV4-3 and TRBJ1-2; D remains ambiguous. Germline V gives CDR1 LGHNA, CDR2 YSLEER. V was clipped by 1 base and J by 3 bases, with 9 bases between them. The CDR3 covers 14 residues. The DNA of the CDR3 is TGCGCCAGCAGCCAAGTTGGTAGCTACTATGGCTACACCTTC. It codes for CASSQVGSYYGYTF.

This sequence joins TRBV20-1 and TRBJ1-5; D is possibly TRBD1 (5 bases). Germline loops: CDR1 DFQATT, CDR2 SNEGSKA (reference sequence). The CDR3 is 15 amino acids. V lost 0 bases and J 2 bases, leaving 11 bases between the germline ends. This CDR3 is CSARDGGFGNQPQHF. The DNA for the CDR3 is TGCAGTGCTAGAGACGGGGGGTTTGGCAATCAGCCCCAGCATTTT.

This clonotype was detected many times. The rearrangement uses TRBV10-3 and TRBJ2-5; 7 bases are shared with TRBD1. Germline assignment: CDR1 ENHRY and CDR2 SYGVKD. This CDR3 is built from 14 residues. V gave up 7 bases and J gave up 2 bases; unmatched junction bases: 7. The CDR3 protein is CAIKGTDLQETQYF. The CDR3 region has the DNA TGTGCCATCAAAGGGACAGACCTTCAAGAGACCCAGTACTTC.

This rearrangement joins TRBV7-2 to TRBJ2-4; D might be TRBD1 (5 bases). This CDR3 comprises 15 residues. V was pared by 2 bases and J by 5 bases, with 13 bases between. Looked up from germline, CDR1 is SGHTA and CDR2 is FQGNSA. CDR3 amino acids: CASSLTFDSQNIQYF. The CDR3, as DNA: TGTGCCAGCAGCTTAACATTCGACAGCCAAAACATTCAGTACTTC.

In this sample, this clonotype turned up a few times. The chain carries TRBV5-1 and TRBJ2-7; 7 positions match TRBD1. The length of the CDR3 is 15 residues. CDR1 is SGHRS and CDR2 is YFSETQ in the germline V gene. With 4 bases clipped from V and 2 bases from J, the junction kept 9 bases outside the gene matches. CDR3: CASSLAGTDPYEQYF. In DNA form, the CDR3 reads TGCGCCAGCAGCCTTGCCGGGACAGACCCCTACGAGCAGTACTTC.

This clonotype was seen a handful of times. The chain employs TRBV29-1 and TRBJ1-3; the D gene is possibly TRBD1 (5 bases). V lost 7 bases and J 7 bases, leaving 26 bases between the germline ends. Per germline, CDR1 SQVTM and CDR2 ANQGSEA. There are 16 residues in the CDR3. The CDR3 DNA sequence: TGCAGCGCCCTTAAAGCGGTGGGGGACGGGCGGAACACCATATATTTT. Protein sequence: CSALKAVGDGRNTIYF.

This clonotype came up a few times. V usage is TRBV5-6 and J usage is TRBJ1-2; D gene ambiguous. With 0 bases removed from V and 6 bases from J, the gap between germline ends came to 9 bases. The CDR3 is made up of 13 amino acids. The V gene's germline CDR1 is SGHDT and CDR2 YYEEEE. In DNA form, the CDR3 reads TGTGCCAGCAGCTTGGAGGTTAAGAATGGCTACACCTTC. Translating gives CASSLEVKNGYTF.

This clonotype showed up just a few times. The V and J genes are TRBV5-1 and TRBJ1-1; no clear D gene. The CDR3 spans 13 residues. Trimming cost V 5 bases and J 0 bases, with 8 bases left between them. The V gene's germline CDR1 is SGHRS and CDR2 YFSETQ. The CDR3 region has the DNA TGCGCCAGCAGGGTCGACATGAACACTGAAGCTTTCTTT. Translation gives CASRVDMNTEAFF.

This clonotype was found a few times. The chain recombines TRBV20-1 with TRBJ1-2; unclear D gene. V was pared by 2 bases and J by 4 bases, with 11 bases between. Germline V gene lookup returns CDR1 DFQATT and CDR2 SNEGSKA (reference sequence). CDR3 size: 13 residues. CDR3 in amino acids: CSARPPAGYGYTF. CDR3 coding DNA: TGCAGTGCTAGACCCCCCGCGGGCTATGGCTACACCTTC.

This clonotype showed up just a few times. The CDR3 DNA reads TGTGCCAGCAGTATGGGGCCGCCGTACCAAGAGACCCAGTACTTC. Protein: CASSMGPPYQETQYF. The chain carries TRBV27 and TRBJ2-5, with D maybe TRBD1 (5 bases). Per germline, CDR1 MNHEY and CDR2 SMNVEV (reference sequence). V was clipped by 5 bases and J by 0 bases, with 13 bases between them. There are 15 residues in the CDR3.

This clonotype appeared many times. V is TRBV5-1 and J is TRBJ1-4, with 7 bases fitting TRBD1. V was clipped by 4 bases and J by 6 bases; unmatched bases: 6. CDR1 is SGHRS and CDR2 is YFSETQ in the germline V gene. CDR3 length: 14 amino acids. DNA of the CDR3: TGCGCCAGCAGCCTCCGGGACAGAGATGAAAAACTGTTTTTT. Translating gives CASSLRDRDEKLFF.

This sequence joins TRBV3-1 and TRBJ2-1; 10 nucleotides align to TRBD1. Looked up from germline, CDR1 is LGHDT and CDR2 is YNNKEL (reference sequence). CDR3 length: 15 amino acids. J lost 8 bases, V lost 3 bases, and 7 bases had no gene match. The DNA for the CDR3 is TGTGCCAGCAGCCAGCTGGGACAGGGGTTACATGAGCAGTTCTTC. It is translated as CASSQLGQGLHEQFF.

There are a few counts of this clonotype. The chain recombines TRBV12-3 or TRBV12-4 with TRBJ2-5; D is undetermined. V lost 1 base to trimming and J lost 5 bases, with 8 bases between them. CDR3 length equals 13 residues. The CDR3 here is CASSLVPLETQYF. In DNA form, the CDR3 reads TGTGCCAGCAGTTTAGTACCTCTGGAGACCCAGTACTTC.

This clonotype was seen at least ten times. V gene TRBV20-1 combines with J gene TRBJ2-4, with TRBD2 identical over 12 bases. Trimming took 4 bases from V and 7 from J; bases not matched to a gene: 5. The germline V gene encodes CDR1 DFQATT and CDR2 SNEGSKA (reference sequence). This CDR3 is 14 amino acids long. In nucleotides, the CDR3 is TGCAGTGCTACTAGCGGGGGGGCCCGGAACATTCAGTACTTC. Protein: CSATSGGARNIQYF.

This clonotype has a count of ten or more. J is TRBJ2-2 and V is TRBV29-1; D gene ambiguous. In germline, CDR1 is SQVTM, CDR2 ANQGSEA. V was shortened by 5 bases and J by 0 bases, with 10 bases between the two germline ends. This CDR3 region has 14 residues. CDR3 nucleotide sequence: TGCAGCGTTTGTACGGCCGCGAACACCGGGGAGCTGTTTTTT. Translating it yields CSVCTAANTGELFF.

This clonotype has just a few counts. The V gene is TRBV11-2, the J gene TRBJ2-4; D is uncertain. The V end was cut by 8 bases, the J end by 11 bases, with 16 bases between. Germline lookup yields CDR1 SGHAT and CDR2 FQNNGV. This CDR3 is 12 amino acids long. CDR3: CASAVNSEVQYF. The CDR3 bases are TGTGCCAGCGCGGTGAACAGCGAAGTTCAGTACTTC.

In its sample, this clonotype was seen a few times. J is TRBJ2-2 and V is TRBV18, with a tentative D call TRBD2 (5 bases). The germline V and J ends were trimmed by 0 bases and 1 base, with 12 bases remaining between them. Germline CDR1 is KGHSH and CDR2 is LQKENI. CDR3 length: 17 amino acids. This CDR3 is CASSPPIGSRNTGELFF. In nucleotides, the CDR3 is TGTGCCAGCTCACCACCGATAGGGAGTCGGAACACCGGGGAGCTGTTTTTT.